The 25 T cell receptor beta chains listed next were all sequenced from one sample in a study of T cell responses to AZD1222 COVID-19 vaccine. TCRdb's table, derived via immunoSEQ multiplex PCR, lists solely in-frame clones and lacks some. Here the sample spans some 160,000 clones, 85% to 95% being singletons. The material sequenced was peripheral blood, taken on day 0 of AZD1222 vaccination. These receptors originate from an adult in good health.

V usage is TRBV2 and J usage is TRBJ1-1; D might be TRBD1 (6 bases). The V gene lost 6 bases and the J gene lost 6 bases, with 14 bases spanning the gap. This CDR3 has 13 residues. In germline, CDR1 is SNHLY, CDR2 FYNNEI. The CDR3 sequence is CASRRPGTPEAFF. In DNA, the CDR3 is TGTGCCAGCAGACGTCCCGGGACACCTGAAGCTTTCTTT.

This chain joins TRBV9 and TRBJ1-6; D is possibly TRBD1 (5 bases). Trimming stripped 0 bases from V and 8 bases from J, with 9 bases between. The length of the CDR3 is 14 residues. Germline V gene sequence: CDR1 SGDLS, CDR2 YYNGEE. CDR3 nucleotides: TGTGCCAGCAGCGTAGGAGGAGGGGATTCACCCCTCCACTTT. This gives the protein CASSVGGGDSPLHF.

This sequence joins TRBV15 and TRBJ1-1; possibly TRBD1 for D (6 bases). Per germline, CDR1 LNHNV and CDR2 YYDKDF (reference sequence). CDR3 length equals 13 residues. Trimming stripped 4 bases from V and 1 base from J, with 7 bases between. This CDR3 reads CATSKTGNTEAFF. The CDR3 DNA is TGTGCCACCAGCAAGACAGGGAACACTGAAGCTTTCTTT.

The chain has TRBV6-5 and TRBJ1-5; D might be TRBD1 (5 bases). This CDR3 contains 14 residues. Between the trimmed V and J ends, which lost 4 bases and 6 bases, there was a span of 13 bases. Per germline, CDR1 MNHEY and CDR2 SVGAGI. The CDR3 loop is CASSSSTGSQPQHF. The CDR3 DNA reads TGTGCCAGCAGTTCCTCAACAGGCTCTCAGCCCCAGCATTTT.

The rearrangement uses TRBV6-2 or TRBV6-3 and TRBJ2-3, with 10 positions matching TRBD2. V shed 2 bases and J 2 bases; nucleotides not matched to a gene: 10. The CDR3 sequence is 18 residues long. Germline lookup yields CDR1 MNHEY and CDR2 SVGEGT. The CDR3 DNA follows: TGTGCCAGCAGTTACCAGCTAGCGGGGGACCTTTCCACAGATACGCAGTATTTT. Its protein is CASSYQLAGDLSTDTQYF.

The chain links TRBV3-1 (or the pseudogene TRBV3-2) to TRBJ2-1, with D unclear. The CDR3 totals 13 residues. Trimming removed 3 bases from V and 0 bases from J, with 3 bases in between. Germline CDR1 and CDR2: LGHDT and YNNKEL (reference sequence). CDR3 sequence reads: CASSQGSYNEQFF. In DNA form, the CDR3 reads TGTGCCAGCAGCCAGGGCTCCTACAATGAGCAGTTCTTC.

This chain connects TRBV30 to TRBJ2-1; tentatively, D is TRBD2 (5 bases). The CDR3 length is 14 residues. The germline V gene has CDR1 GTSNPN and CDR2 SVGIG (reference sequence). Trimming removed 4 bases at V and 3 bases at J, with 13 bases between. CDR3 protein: CAWTRLSGYNEQFF. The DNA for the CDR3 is TGTGCCTGGACTCGACTAAGTGGCTACAATGAGCAGTTCTTC.

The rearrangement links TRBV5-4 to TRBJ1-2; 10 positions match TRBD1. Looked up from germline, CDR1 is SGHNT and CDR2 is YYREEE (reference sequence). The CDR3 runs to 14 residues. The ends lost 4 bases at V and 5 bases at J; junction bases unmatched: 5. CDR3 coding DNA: TGTGCCAGCAGCCCTAGGGACAGGGGATATGGCTACACCTTC. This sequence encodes CASSPRDRGYGYTF.

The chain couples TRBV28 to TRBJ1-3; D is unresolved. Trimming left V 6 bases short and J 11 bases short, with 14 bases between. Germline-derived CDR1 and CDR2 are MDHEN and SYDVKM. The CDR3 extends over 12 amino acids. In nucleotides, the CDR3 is TGTGCCAGCAGGGTGCCGGGGTCTTCCATATATTTT. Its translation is CASRVPGSSIYF.

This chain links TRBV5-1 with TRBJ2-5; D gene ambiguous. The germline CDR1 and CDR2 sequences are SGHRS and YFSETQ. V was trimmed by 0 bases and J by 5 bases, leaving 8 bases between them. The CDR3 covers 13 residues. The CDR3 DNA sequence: TGCGCCAGCAGCTTGGGCCCTGACGAGACCCAGTACTTC. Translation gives CASSLGPDETQYF.

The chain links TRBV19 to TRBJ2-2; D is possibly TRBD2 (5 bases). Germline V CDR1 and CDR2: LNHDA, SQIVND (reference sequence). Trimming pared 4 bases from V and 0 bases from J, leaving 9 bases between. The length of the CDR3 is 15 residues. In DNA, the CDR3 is TGTGCCAGTAGTACCTCCGGGACGAACACCGGGGAGCTGTTTTTT. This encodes CASSTSGTNTGELFF.

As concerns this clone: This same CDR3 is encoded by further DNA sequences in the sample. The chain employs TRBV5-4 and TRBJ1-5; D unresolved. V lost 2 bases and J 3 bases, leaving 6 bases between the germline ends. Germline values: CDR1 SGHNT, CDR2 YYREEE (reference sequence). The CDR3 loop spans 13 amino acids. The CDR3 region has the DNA TGTGCCAGCAGCTTAGGGCTCAATCAGCCCCAGCATTTT. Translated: CASSLGLNQPQHF.

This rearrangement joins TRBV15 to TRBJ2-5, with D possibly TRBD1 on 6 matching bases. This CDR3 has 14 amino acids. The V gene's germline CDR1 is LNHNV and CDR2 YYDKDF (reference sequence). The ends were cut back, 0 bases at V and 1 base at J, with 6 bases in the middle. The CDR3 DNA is TGTGCCACCAGCAGAGACAGGGGCCAAGAGACCCAGTACTTC. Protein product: CATSRDRGQETQYF.

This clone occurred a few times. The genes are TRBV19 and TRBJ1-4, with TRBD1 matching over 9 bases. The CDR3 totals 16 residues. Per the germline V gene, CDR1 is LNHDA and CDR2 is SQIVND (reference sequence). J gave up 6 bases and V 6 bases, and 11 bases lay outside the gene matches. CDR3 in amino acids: CASSPKGTGFYEKLFF. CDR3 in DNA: TGTGCCAGTAGCCCAAAGGGGACAGGGTTTTATGAAAAACTGTTTTTT.

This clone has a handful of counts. This chain's CDR3 is CASSLDYTGQRTYEQYF. The CDR3 DNA follows: TGCGCCAGCAGCTTGGATTATACGGGACAACGGACCTACGAGCAGTACTTC. The genes are TRBV5-1 and TRBJ2-7; perhaps TRBD1 as D (6 bases). The V and J ends lost 0 bases and 2 bases respectively, with 18 bases between them. There are 17 residues in the CDR3. Germline-derived CDR1 and CDR2 are SGHRS and YFSETQ. The full variable domain, completed using reference TRBV5-1 and TRBJ2-7, is KAGVTQTPRYLIKTRGQQVTLSCSPISGHRSVSWYQQTPGQGLQFLFEYFSETQRNKGNFPGRFSGRQFSNSRSEMNVSTLELGDSALYLCASSLDYTGQRTYEQYFGPGTRLTVT.

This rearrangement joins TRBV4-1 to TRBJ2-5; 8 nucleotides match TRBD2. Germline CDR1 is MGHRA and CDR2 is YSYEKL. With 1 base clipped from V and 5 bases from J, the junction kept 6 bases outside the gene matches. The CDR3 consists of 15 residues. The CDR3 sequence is CASSQVGSGEETQYF. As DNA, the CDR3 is TGCGCCAGCAGCCAAGTAGGTAGCGGGGAGGAGACCCAGTACTTC.

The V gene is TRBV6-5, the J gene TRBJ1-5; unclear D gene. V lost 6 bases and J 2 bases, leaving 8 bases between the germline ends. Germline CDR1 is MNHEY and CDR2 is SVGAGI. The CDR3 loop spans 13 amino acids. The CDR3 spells CASRGQRNQPQHF. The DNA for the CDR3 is TGTGCCAGCAGGGGCCAACGCAATCAGCCCCAGCATTTT.

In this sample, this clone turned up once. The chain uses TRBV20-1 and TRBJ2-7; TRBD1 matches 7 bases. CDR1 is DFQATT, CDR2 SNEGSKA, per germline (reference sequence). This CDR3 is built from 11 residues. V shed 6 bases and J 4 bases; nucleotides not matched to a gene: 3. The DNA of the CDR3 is TGCAGTGCACAGGGACAGTACGAGCAGTACTTC. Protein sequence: CSAQGQYEQYF.

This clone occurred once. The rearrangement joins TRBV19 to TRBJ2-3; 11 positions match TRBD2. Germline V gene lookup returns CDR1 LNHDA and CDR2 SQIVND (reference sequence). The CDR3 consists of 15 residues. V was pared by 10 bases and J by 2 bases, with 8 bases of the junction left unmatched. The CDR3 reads CATTRLAGLTDTQYF. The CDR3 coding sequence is TGTGCCACTACGAGACTAGCGGGGCTCACAGATACGCAGTATTTT.

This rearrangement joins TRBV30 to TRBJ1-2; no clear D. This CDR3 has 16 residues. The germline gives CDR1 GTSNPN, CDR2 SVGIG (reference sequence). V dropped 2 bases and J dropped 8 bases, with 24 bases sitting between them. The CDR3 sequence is CAWSTTLRAGSMGYTF. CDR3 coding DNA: TGTGCCTGGAGTACCACCTTACGGGCCGGCAGTATGGGCTACACCTTC.

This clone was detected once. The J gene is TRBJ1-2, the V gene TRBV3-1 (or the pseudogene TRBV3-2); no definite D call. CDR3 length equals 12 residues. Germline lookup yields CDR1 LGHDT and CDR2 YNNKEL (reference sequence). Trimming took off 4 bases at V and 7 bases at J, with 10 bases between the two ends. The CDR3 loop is CASSPLGGGYTF. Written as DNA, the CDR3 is TGTGCCAGCAGCCCCCTGGGCGGTGGCTACACCTTC.

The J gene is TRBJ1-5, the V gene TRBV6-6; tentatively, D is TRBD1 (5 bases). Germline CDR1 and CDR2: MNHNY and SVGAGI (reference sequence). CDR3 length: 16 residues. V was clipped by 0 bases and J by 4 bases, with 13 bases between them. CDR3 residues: CASSYSGTEKNQPQHF. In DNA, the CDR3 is TGTGCCAGCAGTTACTCAGGGACGGAAAAAAATCAGCCCCAGCATTTT.

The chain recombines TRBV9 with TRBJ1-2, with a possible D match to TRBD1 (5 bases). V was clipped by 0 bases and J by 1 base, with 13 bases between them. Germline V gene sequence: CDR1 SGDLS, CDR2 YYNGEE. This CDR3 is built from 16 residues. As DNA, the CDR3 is TGTGCCAGCAGCGTAGCTATCGCAGGGAGTAACTATGGCTACACCTTC. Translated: CASSVAIAGSNYGYTF. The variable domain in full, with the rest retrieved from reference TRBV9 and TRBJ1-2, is DSGVTQTPKHLITATGQRVTLRCSPRSGDLSVYWYQQSLDQGLQFLIQYYNGEERAKGNILERFSAQQFPDLHSELNLSSLELGDSALYFCASSVAIAGSNYGYTFGSGTRLTVV.

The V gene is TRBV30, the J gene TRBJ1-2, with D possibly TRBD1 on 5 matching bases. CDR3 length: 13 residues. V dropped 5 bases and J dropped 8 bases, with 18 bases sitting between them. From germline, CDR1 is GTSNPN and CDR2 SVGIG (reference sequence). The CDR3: CAWGMDTTEGYTF. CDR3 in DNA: TGTGCCTGGGGGATGGACACGACGGAGGGCTACACCTTC.

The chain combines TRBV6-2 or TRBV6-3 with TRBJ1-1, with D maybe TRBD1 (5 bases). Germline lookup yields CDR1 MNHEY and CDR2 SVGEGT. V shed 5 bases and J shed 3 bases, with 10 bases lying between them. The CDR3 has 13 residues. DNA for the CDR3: TGTGCCAGCAGTCATACAGGCGACACTGAAGCTTTCTTT. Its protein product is CASSHTGDTEAFF.